What follows are 28 T cell receptor beta chains derived from one specimen sequenced in a study of OX40 agonist ivuxolimab in advanced cancers. The repertoire was sequenced with immunoSEQ multiplex PCR; TCRdb's copy has only in-frame clones and lacks some. This sample has nearly 70,000 clones; 86% occur once, and the top ten carry about 8.2%. Sequencing used CD4+ or CD8+ T cells sorted from blood, obtained in a trial of the OX40 agonist ivuxolimab. These TCRs come from an adult with an advanced solid tumor such as melanoma, head and neck, liver or kidney cancer.

The gene calls are TRBV19 and TRBJ2-1, with 8 bases fitting TRBD1. The CDR3 totals 15 residues. Per the germline V gene, CDR1 is LNHDA and CDR2 is SQIVND (reference sequence). The V gene end was trimmed by 5 bases and the J gene end by 4 bases; junction bases not matched to a gene: 7. The CDR3 DNA sequence: TGTGCCAGTAGTCTTGGACAGGGCTGGTACAATGAGCAGTTCTTC. As protein: CASSLGQGWYNEQFF. The full variable domain, its missing parts supplied by reference TRBV19 and TRBJ2-1, is DGGITQSPKYLFRKEGQNVTLSCEQNLNHDAMYWYRQDPGQGLRLIYYSQIVNDFQKGDIAEGYSVSREKKESFPLTVTSAQKNPTAFYLCASSLGQGWYNEQFFGPGTRLTVL.

The V call is TRBV6-1, the J call TRBJ1-1; TRBD1 agrees at 7 bases. V was clipped by 3 bases and J by 3 bases; unmatched bases: 13. The germline V gene has CDR1 MNHNS and CDR2 SASEGT. This CDR3 region has 17 residues. The DNA of the CDR3 is TGTGCCAGCAGTGACCCTACGTTAACAGGGGCTCACACTGAAGCTTTCTTT. Translating gives CASSDPTLTGAHTEAFF.

The chain uses TRBV7-9 and TRBJ2-1; D assignment may be TRBD1 or TRBD2 (5 bases each). Trimming cost V 1 base and J 5 bases, with 9 bases left between them. Germline-derived CDR1 and CDR2 are SEHNR and FQNEAQ (reference sequence). This CDR3 is 14 amino acids long. The CDR3 here is CASSLGSGHNEQFF. As DNA, the CDR3 is TGTGCCAGCAGCTTAGGGTCGGGACACAATGAGCAGTTCTTC.

The count of this clone is one. The J gene is TRBJ2-7, the V gene TRBV5-6; a weak D match, TRBD2 (5 bases). Germline V lookup: CDR1 SGHDT, CDR2 YYEEEE. V was cut by 1 base and J by 3 bases, with 11 bases left in between. This CDR3 is 14 amino acids long. The DNA for the CDR3 is TGTGCCAGCAGCTTGCCCGGGAATAACTACGAGCAGTACTTC. It specifies CASSLPGNNYEQYF.

The chain is built from TRBV9 and TRBJ1-2, with D perhaps matching TRBD1 (6 bases). CDR1 SGDLS and CDR2 YYNGEE come from the germline V gene. V was shortened by 3 bases and J by 4 bases, with 10 bases between the two germline ends. CDR3 length: 13 amino acids. The CDR3 sequence: CASSAGGGYGYTF. In nucleotides, the CDR3 is TGTGCCAGCAGCGCGGGAGGGGGCTATGGCTACACCTTC. Combining the CDR3 with reference TRBV9 and TRBJ1-2 gives the whole variable domain DSGVTQTPKHLITATGQRVTLRCSPRSGDLSVYWYQQSLDQGLQFLIQYYNGEERAKGNILERFSAQQFPDLHSELNLSSLELGDSALYFCASSAGGGYGYTFGSGTRLTVV.

This chain links TRBV5-8 with TRBJ2-7, with 10 bases identical to TRBD2. Germline CDR1 reads SGHTS; CDR2 reads YDEGEE. The CDR3 totals 13 residues. J gave up 10 bases and V 3 bases, and 7 bases lay outside the gene matches. Here the CDR3 DNA reads TGTGCCAGCAGCTCTCAGCGGGGGGGACTACAGTACTTC. It specifies CASSSQRGGLQYF.

The chain employs TRBV14 and TRBJ2-6; 8 nucleotides line up with TRBD1. CDR3 size: 16 residues. Germline trimming cut 7 bases from V and 2 bases from J; bases unmatched to any gene: 7. Germline V lookup: CDR1 SGHDN, CDR2 FVKESK. CDR3 protein: CASTATGGAGANVLTF. CDR3 sequence (DNA): TGTGCCAGCACCGCAACAGGGGGAGCTGGGGCCAACGTCCTGACTTTC.

The rearrangement links TRBV20-1 to TRBJ2-7; D is unresolved. The CDR3 covers 11 residues. Trimming stripped 7 bases from V and 0 bases from J, with 7 bases between. Germline lookup yields CDR1 DFQATT and CDR2 SNEGSKA (reference sequence). The CDR3 sequence is CSVPSSYEQYF. The CDR3 DNA reads as TGCAGTGTCCCAAGCTCCTACGAGCAGTACTTC.

The CDR3 reads CASSPRLGAKNNEQFF. CDR3 DNA: TGCGCCAGCAGCCCGAGGCTGGGGGCAAAAAACAATGAGCAGTTCTTC. The chain employs TRBV4-1 and TRBJ2-1; D perhaps matches TRBD1 (6 bases). Trimming took 4 bases from V and 5 from J, leaving 18 bases between them. The CDR3 sequence is 16 residues long. Germline loops: CDR1 MGHRA, CDR2 YSYEKL.

This chain links TRBV5-1 with TRBJ1-5, with a possible D match to TRBD1 (5 bases). CDR1 and CDR2 from the germline V gene are SGHRS and YFSETQ. This CDR3 comprises 14 residues. Trimming removed 4 bases at V and 2 bases at J, with 10 bases between. In DNA, the CDR3 is TGCGCCAGCAGCCCTGACAGTGGCAATCAGCCCCAGCATTTT. Encoded protein: CASSPDSGNQPQHF.

The V and J genes are TRBV6-5 and TRBJ2-7, with D possibly TRBD1 on 6 matching bases. V was clipped by 6 bases and J by 0 bases, with 12 bases between them. The CDR3 contains 14 residues. The germline gives CDR1 MNHEY, CDR2 SVGAGI. The CDR3, as DNA: TGTGCCAGCAGGATAGGACAGAGCTCCTACGAGCAGTACTTC. Its protein product is CASRIGQSSYEQYF.

V is TRBV10-3 and J is TRBJ1-2, with D possibly TRBD1 on 6 matching bases. This CDR3 contains 12 residues. Germline lookup yields CDR1 ENHRY and CDR2 SYGVKD. Trimming removed 11 bases at V and 5 bases at J, with 15 bases between. The CDR3 sequence: CASEGGVYGYTF. DNA for the CDR3: TGTGCCTCGGAGGGGGGAGTTTATGGCTACACCTTC.

The chain has TRBV4-2 and TRBJ2-3; D unclear. The CDR3 contains 14 residues. From germline, CDR1 is LGHNA and CDR2 YNFKEQ. With 0 bases removed from V and 3 bases from J, the gap between germline ends came to 7 bases. As DNA, the CDR3 is TGTGCCAGCAGCCAAGATGTCGGGACAGATACGCAGTATTTT. Its translation: CASSQDVGTDTQYF.

This clone was counted between two and nine times. The chain recombines TRBV29-1 with TRBJ2-7, with 8 bases lining up with TRBD1. The trim removed 4 bases at V and 6 bases at J, leaving 5 bases unmatched. This CDR3 region has 12 residues. Germline CDR1 and CDR2: SQVTM and ANQGSEA. CDR3 protein: CSVGTGYGEQYF. The CDR3 region has the DNA TGCAGCGTTGGGACAGGGTACGGCGAGCAGTACTTC.

This clone appeared a single time. The chain employs TRBV18 and TRBJ1-1; no firm D call. The germline V gene encodes CDR1 KGHSH and CDR2 LQKENI. The CDR3 is made up of 14 amino acids. V shed 6 bases and J shed 1 base, with 12 bases lying between them. CDR3 bases: TGTGCCAGCTCGCCCGGAGGCACGAACACTGAAGCTTTCTTT. Translation: CASSPGGTNTEAFF.

The rearrangement joins TRBV27 to TRBJ2-7; no firm D call. Looked up from germline, CDR1 is MNHEY and CDR2 is SMNVEV (reference sequence). V was shortened by 3 bases and J by 2 bases, with 8 bases between the two germline ends. This CDR3 has 13 amino acids. Here the CDR3 reads CASSFGLAYEQYF. DNA of the CDR3: TGTGCCAGCAGTTTCGGGCTCGCCTACGAGCAGTACTTC.

This sequence joins TRBV19 and TRBJ2-2; no definite D call. The V and J ends lost 5 bases and 5 bases respectively, with 15 bases between them. The germline gives CDR1 LNHDA, CDR2 SQIVND (reference sequence). This CDR3 is built from 15 residues. CDR3 sequence: CASSSRPEATGELFF. DNA of the CDR3: TGTGCCAGTAGTTCCCGACCAGAAGCAACCGGGGAGCTGTTTTTT.

V gene TRBV5-4 combines with J gene TRBJ1-6; 9 bases align to TRBD1. The CDR3 is made up of 16 amino acids. V lost 3 bases to trimming and J lost 7 bases; unmatched junction nucleotides: 8. CDR1 and CDR2 (germline): SGHNT, YYREEE (reference sequence). The chain's CDR3 is CASSYQDRGGNSPLHF. DNA of the CDR3: TGTGCCAGCAGCTACCAAGACAGGGGGGGAAATTCACCCCTCCACTTT.

This chain links TRBV7-3 with TRBJ2-2; 7 nucleotides match TRBD1. The CDR3 runs to 16 residues. The trim removed 0 bases at V and 1 base at J, leaving 2 bases unmatched. In germline, CDR1 is SGHTA, CDR2 FQGTGA. CDR3 bases: TGTGCCAGCAGCTTAACCGGGACAGTGAACACCGGGGAGCTGTTTTTT. Encoded protein: CASSLTGTVNTGELFF.

The chain combines TRBV14 with TRBJ2-7; D may be TRBD2 (6 bases). The germline V gene has CDR1 SGHDN and CDR2 FVKESK. The germline V and J ends were trimmed by 3 bases and 5 bases, with 23 bases remaining between them. There are 17 residues in the CDR3. CDR3 bases: TGTGCCAGCAGCCACTCTCCGGGACTCAGCCCGCGCCACGAGCAGTACTTC. Its translation: CASSHSPGLSPRHEQYF.

This clone has more than one count but fewer than ten. V usage is TRBV19 and J usage is TRBJ1-6, with 12 bases lining up with TRBD1. Trimming at V came to 3 bases and at J to 6 bases, leaving 6 bases not matched to a gene. The V gene's germline CDR1 is LNHDA and CDR2 SQIVND (reference sequence). The CDR3 spans 17 residues. In DNA, the CDR3 is TGTGCCAGTAGTATCCGGGGGACAGGGGGCTCTAATTCACCCCTCCACTTT. It encodes CASSIRGTGGSNSPLHF.

The chain has TRBV25-1 and TRBJ1-2; 8 bases align to TRBD1. V lost 4 bases, J lost 7 bases, and 8 bases stayed unmatched. The CDR3 sequence is 14 residues long. Germline V gene sequence: CDR1 MGHDK, CDR2 SYGVNS. CDR3: CASSAFGDRSGYTF. The CDR3 DNA sequence: TGTGCCAGCAGTGCCTTTGGGGACAGGTCTGGCTACACCTTC.

This clone came up once. This chain uses TRBV6-5 with TRBJ2-3; D is ambiguous. This CDR3 spans 15 amino acids. Looked up from germline, CDR1 is MNHEY and CDR2 is SVGAGI. Trimming cost V 6 bases and J 1 base, with 14 bases left between them. This chain's CDR3 is CASRSTYQGTDTQYF. The CDR3 coding sequence is TGTGCCAGCAGGTCCACATATCAAGGCACAGATACGCAGTATTTT.

The chain joins TRBV7-3 to TRBJ1-1, with D maybe TRBD1 (5 bases). V was pared by 2 bases and J by 12 bases, with 22 bases between. This CDR3 has 15 amino acids. Per the germline V gene, CDR1 is SGHTA and CDR2 is FQGTGA. This CDR3 is CASSLDGIRGKGTFF. CDR3 nucleotides: TGTGCCAGCAGCTTAGACGGGATAAGGGGTAAGGGGACTTTCTTT. Complete variable domain (other parts from reference TRBV7-3 and TRBJ1-1): GAGVSQTPSNKVTEKGKYVELRCDPISGHTALYWYRQSLGQGPEFLIYFQGTGAADDSGLPNDRFFAVRPEGSVSTLKIQRTERGDSAVYLCASSLDGIRGKGTFFGQGTRLTVV.

The chain couples TRBV9 to TRBJ2-4; 8 positions match TRBD1. The CDR3 extends over 16 amino acids. Trimming cost V 0 bases and J 6 bases; bases outside gene matches: 8. CDR1 SGDLS and CDR2 YYNGEE come from the germline V gene. The CDR3 coding sequence is TGTGCCAGCAGCGTAGGGGTAGGGACAGGACTAAACATTCAGTACTTC. Translating gives CASSVGVGTGLNIQYF.

The V gene is TRBV25-1, the J gene TRBJ2-2; tentative D call: TRBD2 (5 bases). The CDR3 covers 14 residues. Germline loops: CDR1 MGHDK, CDR2 SYGVNS. V was cut by 7 bases and J by 9 bases, with 18 bases left in between. The CDR3 nucleotides are TGTGCCAGCAAGGAGGAATTGGCGGGCAGGGAGCTGTTTTTT. It translates to CASKEELAGRELFF. The whole variable domain, remainder taken from reference TRBV25-1 and TRBJ2-2, is EADIYQTPRYLVIGTGKKITLECSQTMGHDKMYWYQQDPGMELHLIHYSYGVNSTEKGDLSSESTVSRIRTEHFPLTLESARPSHTSQYLCASKEELAGRELFFGEGSRLTVL.

The gene calls are TRBV19 and TRBJ1-1, with TRBD1 identical over 7 bases. V lost 6 bases, J lost 3 bases, and 4 bases stayed unmatched. CDR1 is LNHDA, CDR2 SQIVND, per germline (reference sequence). CDR3 size: 13 residues. The CDR3 loop is CASSIDRDTEAFF. The CDR3 coding sequence is TGTGCCAGTAGCATTGACAGGGACACTGAAGCTTTCTTT.

This chain links TRBV19 with TRBJ1-2, with D uncertain. The CDR3 is made up of 14 amino acids. CDR1 and CDR2 from the germline V gene are LNHDA and SQIVND (reference sequence). V lost 5 bases to trimming and J lost 2 bases, with 12 bases between them. CDR3 residues: CASSLGLLNYGYTF. CDR3 sequence (DNA): TGTGCCAGTAGTCTAGGGTTATTAAACTATGGCTACACCTTC.